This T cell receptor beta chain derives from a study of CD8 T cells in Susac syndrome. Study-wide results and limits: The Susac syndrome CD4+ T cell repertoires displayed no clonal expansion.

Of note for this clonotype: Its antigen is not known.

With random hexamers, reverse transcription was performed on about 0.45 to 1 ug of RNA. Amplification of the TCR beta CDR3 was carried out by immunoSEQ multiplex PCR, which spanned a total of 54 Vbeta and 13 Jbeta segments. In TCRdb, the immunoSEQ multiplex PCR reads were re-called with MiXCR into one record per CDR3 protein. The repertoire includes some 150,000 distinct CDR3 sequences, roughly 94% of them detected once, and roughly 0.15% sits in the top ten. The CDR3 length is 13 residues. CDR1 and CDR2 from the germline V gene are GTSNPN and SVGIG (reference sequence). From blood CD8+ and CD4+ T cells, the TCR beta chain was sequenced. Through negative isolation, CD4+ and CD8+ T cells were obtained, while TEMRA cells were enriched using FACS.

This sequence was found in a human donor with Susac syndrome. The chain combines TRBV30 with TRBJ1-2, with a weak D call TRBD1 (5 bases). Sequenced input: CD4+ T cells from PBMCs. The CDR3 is CALESQGDYGYTF. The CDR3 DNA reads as TGTGCTCTGGAGTCCCAGGGCGACTATGGCTACACCTTC.